A single sample is the source of the 27 T cell receptor beta chains below, sequenced in a study of control samples from healthy donors and cancer patients. TCRdb's table, derived via immunoSEQ multiplex PCR, lists solely in-frame clones and lacks some. The sample yields 75,000 to 95,000 clones, over 75% seen once. Sample: blood. The origin of the receptors is a woman between 18 and 29 years old in good health.

In nucleotides, the CDR3 is TGTGCCTCTAATGAAGACAGGGGCTTCTACACCTTC. This codes for CASNEDRGFYTF. This chain connects TRBV2 to TRBJ1-2; TRBD1 aligns across 8 bases. After removal of 11 bases from V and 10 bases from J, the junction contained 12 bases not matched to a gene. Germline CDR1 SNHLY, CDR2 FYNNEI. The CDR3 is 12 residues long.

J is TRBJ1-2 and V is TRBV19; 9 bases are shared with TRBD1. CDR1 and CDR2 (germline): LNHDA, SQIVND (reference sequence). The CDR3 length is 13 residues. Trimming took 8 bases from V and 2 from J; bases not matched to a gene: 3. The CDR3 spells CASGQGRNYGYTF. The CDR3 DNA follows: TGTGCCAGTGGACAGGGGCGAAACTATGGCTACACCTTC.

The J gene is TRBJ1-4, the V gene TRBV27, with 9 bases aligning to TRBD1. The CDR3 runs to 15 residues. The V gene end was trimmed by 6 bases and the J gene end by 7 bases; junction bases not matched to a gene: 9. CDR1 and CDR2 from the germline V gene are MNHEY and SMNVEV (reference sequence). CDR3 sequence: CASSANRGRVEKLFF. The CDR3 DNA reads TGTGCCAGCAGCGCGAACAGGGGGCGGGTTGAAAAACTGTTTTTT.

The chain couples TRBV2 to TRBJ1-1; 10 bases line up with TRBD1. With 8 bases clipped from V and 0 bases from J, the junction kept 6 bases outside the gene matches. The CDR3 is 15 amino acids. The germline V gene has CDR1 SNHLY and CDR2 FYNNEI. The CDR3 DNA follows: TGTGCCAGCGCCGGGACAGGGGTCATGAACACTGAAGCTTTCTTT. It translates to CASAGTGVMNTEAFF.

The chain is built from TRBV27 and TRBJ2-1, with D unclear. V lost 4 bases and J lost 4, with 8 bases in between. CDR1 is MNHEY and CDR2 is SMNVEV in the germline V gene (reference sequence). The CDR3 is 13 amino acids. The CDR3 nucleotides are TGTGCCAGCAGTTCCCGGCGGTACAATGAGCAGTTCTTC. It codes for CASSSRRYNEQFF.

The CDR3 nucleotides are TGTGCCAGCAGCCAAGGGATGTCGGGGGGGAAAAACATTCAGTACTTC. Amino acid sequence: CASSQGMSGGKNIQYF. The rearrangement joins TRBV4-2 to TRBJ2-4, with TRBD2 matching 8 bases. CDR3 length: 16 amino acids. With V trimmed by 1 base and J by 4 bases, 6 bases remained unmatched. The germline V gene has CDR1 LGHNA and CDR2 YNFKEQ.

The chain joins TRBV6-5 to TRBJ1-5; D is unresolved. The V and J ends lost 0 bases and 3 bases respectively, with 6 bases between them. This CDR3 has 14 residues. Germline V gene data show CDR1 as MNHEY and CDR2 as SVGAGI. CDR3 nucleotide sequence: TGTGCCAGCAGTTACTCGGCCTCCAATCAGCCCCAGCATTTT. Its translation: CASSYSASNQPQHF.

This chain connects TRBV7-9 to TRBJ2-1; tentatively, D is TRBD1 (6 bases). Germline loops: CDR1 SEHNR, CDR2 FQNEAQ (reference sequence). V was trimmed by 8 bases and J by 5 bases, leaving 16 bases between them. This CDR3 has 14 residues. The CDR3 sequence is CASRGRGNNNEQFF. The DNA of the CDR3 is TGTGCCAGCCGGGGAAGGGGGAATAACAATGAGCAGTTCTTC.

The CDR3 nucleotides are TGTGCCAGCAGTTTATCGCAAGCGGGGGCCTACGAGCAGTACTTC. This codes for CASSLSQAGAYEQYF. V is TRBV27 and J is TRBJ2-7; TRBD2 matches 8 bases. The V gene's germline CDR1 is MNHEY and CDR2 SMNVEV (reference sequence). The CDR3 is 15 residues long. After removal of 0 bases from V and 2 bases from J, the junction contained 3 bases not matched to a gene.

The chain couples TRBV6-5 to TRBJ1-1; D possibly corresponds to TRBD1 (5 bases). Germline CDR1 MNHEY, CDR2 SVGAGI. Trimming stripped 1 base from V and 0 bases from J, with 6 bases between. This CDR3 spans 14 amino acids. CDR3: CASSYWTLNTEAFF. As DNA, the CDR3 is TGTGCCAGCAGTTACTGGACATTGAACACTGAAGCTTTCTTT.

CDR3 protein: CASSARTGGVTNEKLFF. For the CDR3, the DNA is TGTGCCAGCAGCGCTCGGACAGGGGGCGTTACTAATGAAAAACTGTTTTTT. The chain carries TRBV9 and TRBJ1-4; TRBD1 matches at 11 bases. The germline CDR1 and CDR2 sequences are SGDLS and YYNGEE. This CDR3 has 17 residues. The junction had 6 bases not matched to a gene; V was cut back by 3 bases and J by 2 bases.

The rearrangement uses TRBV6-6 and TRBJ1-1; D is unclear. Germline V gene lookup returns CDR1 MNHNY and CDR2 SVGAGI (reference sequence). CDR3 length: 12 amino acids. V lost 7 bases, J lost 1 base, and 7 bases lay in between. The CDR3 region is CASIGANTEAFF. The CDR3 DNA reads TGTGCCAGCATTGGTGCGAACACTGAAGCTTTCTTT.

The rearrangement uses TRBV5-1 and TRBJ2-5, with 7 positions matching TRBD1. From germline, CDR1 is SGHRS and CDR2 YFSETQ. This CDR3 spans 13 amino acids. Germline trimming cut 2 bases from V and 3 bases from J; bases unmatched to any gene: 1. CDR3 protein: CASSLGGEETQYF. The CDR3 nucleotides read TGCGCCAGCAGCTTAGGGGGCGAAGAGACCCAGTACTTC.

The chain carries TRBV20-1 and TRBJ1-2; D might be TRBD1 (6 bases). Per the germline V gene, CDR1 is DFQATT and CDR2 is SNEGSKA (reference sequence). V lost 4 bases to trimming and J lost 8 bases, with 11 bases between them. The CDR3 totals 11 residues. The CDR3 region has the DNA TGCAGTGCTAAGCCAGGGGACGGCTACACCTTC. Its protein product is CSAKPGDGYTF.

The chain recombines TRBV19 with TRBJ2-3; TRBD2 agrees at 12 bases. The CDR3 is 14 amino acids. Per germline, CDR1 LNHDA and CDR2 SQIVND (reference sequence). Trimming removed 9 bases from V and 4 bases from J; junction bases left unmatched: 5. CDR3 in amino acids: CASSSGGGADTQYF. The CDR3 bases are TGTGCCAGCTCTAGCGGGGGGGGCGCAGATACGCAGTATTTT. Filled out from reference TRBV19 and TRBJ2-3, the complete variable domain reads DGGITQSPKYLFRKEGQNVTLSCEQNLNHDAMYWYRQDPGQGLRLIYYSQIVNDFQKGDIAEGYSVSREKKESFPLTVTSAQKNPTAFYLCASSSGGGADTQYFGPGTRLTVL.

This clone came up a few times. This chain uses TRBV30 with TRBJ2-5, with 7 bases matching TRBD1. The CDR3 consists of 17 residues. The germline V gene encodes CDR1 GTSNPN and CDR2 SVGIG (reference sequence). V shed 3 bases and J 5 bases; nucleotides not matched to a gene: 18. In nucleotides, the CDR3 is TGTGCCTGGAGCAAATTCGACAGGGAACATGATCGGGAGACCCAGTACTTC. As protein: CAWSKFDREHDRETQYF. Supplemented by reference TRBV30 and TRBJ2-5, the full variable domain reads SQTIHQWPATLVQPVGSPLSLECTVEGTSNPNLYWYRQAAGRGLQLLFYSVGIGQISSEVPQNLSASRPQDRQFILSSKKLLLSDSGFYLCAWSKFDREHDRETQYFGPGTRLLVL.

The J gene is TRBJ2-3, the V gene TRBV11-3; D tentatively reads TRBD1 or TRBD2 (7 bases each). The CDR3 is made up of 16 amino acids. The V and J ends lost 4 bases and 6 bases respectively, with 20 bases between them. Germline V gene data show CDR1 as SGHNT and CDR2 as YENEEA. The CDR3 sequence is CASSSARGGAKDTQYF. The CDR3 DNA reads TGTGCCAGCAGCTCCGCCAGGGGGGGGGCGAAGGATACGCAGTATTTT. Full variable domain (missing parts from reference TRBV11-3 and TRBJ2-3): EAGVVQSPRYKIIEKKQPVAFWCNPISGHNTLYWYLQNLGQGPELLIRYENEEAVDDSQLPKDRFSAERLKGVDSTLKIQPAELGDSAVYLCASSSARGGAKDTQYFGPGTRLTVL.

This clone occurred a few times. The chain carries TRBV28 and TRBJ2-5; D gene uncertain. Germline CDR1 and CDR2: MDHEN and SYDVKM. This CDR3 region has 12 residues. Trimming cost V 6 bases and J 3 bases, with 8 bases left between them. The CDR3 region is CASSPSKETQYF. The CDR3 nucleotides are TGTGCCAGCAGCCCCTCGAAAGAGACCCAGTACTTC.

The chain is built from TRBV7-9 and TRBJ1-1, with no clear D. There are 14 residues in the CDR3. The germline gives CDR1 SEHNR, CDR2 FQNEAQ (reference sequence). The V gene lost 1 base and the J gene lost 1 base, with 7 bases spanning the gap. The CDR3 is CASSLGQSNTEAFF. DNA of the CDR3: TGTGCCAGCAGCTTAGGACAATCGAACACTGAAGCTTTCTTT.

The genes are TRBV24-1 and TRBJ1-5, with D hard to call. The germline V gene has CDR1 KGHDR and CDR2 SFDVKD. This CDR3 region has 16 residues. Trimming shortened V by 3 bases and J by 0 bases, and 11 bases separated the two germline ends. DNA of the CDR3: TGTGCCACCAGTGATAGTCGGGGTGGTAGCAATCAGCCCCAGCATTTT. Protein product: CATSDSRGGSNQPQHF.

This chain links TRBV6-4 with TRBJ2-7; D is perhaps TRBD2 (6 bases). CDR1 is MRHNA, CDR2 SNTAGT, per germline. The CDR3 has 14 residues. V lost 5 bases and J 6 bases, leaving 17 bases between the germline ends. The CDR3 region is CASSPSAGVSEQYF. For the CDR3, the DNA is TGTGCCAGCAGTCCTAGCGCTGGGGTCTCCGAGCAGTACTTC.

This chain uses TRBV13 with TRBJ2-1; D is perhaps TRBD1 (6 bases). Deletions cut 3 bases from V and 7 bases from J, with 10 bases between. The CDR3 sequence is 13 residues long. Germline loops: CDR1 PRHDT, CDR2 FYEKMQ (reference sequence). The CDR3 DNA sequence: TGTGCCAGCAGCTTGAAGGGGGTGAATGAGCAGTTCTTC. Its translation is CASSLKGVNEQFF.

The chain couples TRBV3-1 (or the pseudogene TRBV3-2) to TRBJ2-7; possible D gene TRBD2, 6 bases. With 1 base removed from V and 5 bases from J, the gap between germline ends came to 6 bases. The CDR3 consists of 12 residues. The germline V gene encodes CDR1 LGHDT and CDR2 YNNKEL (reference sequence). CDR3 sequence: CASSQGEDEQYF. The CDR3 DNA reads TGTGCCAGCAGCCAAGGGGAGGACGAGCAGTACTTC.

The V gene is TRBV15, the J gene TRBJ1-1; D is unclear. CDR3 size: 13 residues. Trimming cost V 4 bases and J 1 base, with 7 bases left between them. Germline CDR1 LNHNV, CDR2 YYDKDF (reference sequence). CDR3 in amino acids: CATSIMGNTEAFF. The CDR3 region has the DNA TGTGCCACCAGCATAATGGGGAACACTGAAGCTTTCTTT.

This clone showed up just once. J is TRBJ2-1 and V is TRBV5-1; possible D gene TRBD2, 5 bases. This CDR3 comprises 18 residues. Trimming cost V 2 bases and J 3 bases, with 21 bases left between them. Looked up from germline, CDR1 is SGHRS and CDR2 is YFSETQ. The CDR3 loop is CASSFLAPLGHNYNEQFF. In nucleotides, the CDR3 is TGCGCCAGCAGCTTTCTAGCCCCACTAGGTCACAACTACAATGAGCAGTTCTTC.

CDR3: CASSPQRIWSQETQYF. In DNA, the CDR3 is TGTGCCAGCAGCCCGCAGCGCATCTGGAGCCAAGAGACCCAGTACTTC. The chain has TRBV5-4 and TRBJ2-5; D gene uncertain. Per the germline V gene, CDR1 is SGHNT and CDR2 is YYREEE (reference sequence). Trimming pared 4 bases from V and 1 base from J, leaving 17 bases between. The CDR3 spans 16 residues.

This clone was seen just once. The junction departs from germline at one end; a sequencing error may be responsible. The genes are TRBV7-9 and TRBJ1-1, with D possibly matching TRBD1 (6 bases). Germline CDR1 reads SEHNR; CDR2 reads FQNEAQ (reference sequence). The CDR3 is 15 amino acids. The CDR3 sequence: CASSSQQGQNAEAFF. CDR3 sequence (DNA): TGTGCCAGCAGCAGTCAACAGGGTCAGAACGCTGAAGCTTTCTTT.